This T cell receptor (beta chain) appears in the sequencing data of a study of cytomegalovirus exposure and HLA in healthy donors. 60 Vbeta and 13 Jbeta primers were used in PCR. Assay: immunoSEQ multiplex PCR; the TCRdb copy retains only in-frame clones and omits some. The sample holds about 120,000 clones, about 76% seen once. As to this clone: Its antigen is currently unknown. This specimen includes other DNA sequences encoding the same CDR3.

Findings and caveats of the study: DRB1 had the most TCR associations and HLA-C the fewest, a later analysis found, with rates varying by HLA locus. It was only CMV serostatus that was available as immune exposure information. Rarity characterized most TCR sequences, yet some public TCRs appeared in many donors. The authors later found HLA-associated TCR beta chains more clonally expanded than equally common others.

This CDR3 contains 15 residues. V gave up 3 bases and J gave up 4 bases; unmatched junction bases: 7. Germline lookup yields CDR1 SGHRS and CDR2 YFSETQ. The receptor was isolated from a woman in her thirties or forties in good health and CMV-seronegative. The sample taken for sequencing was PBMCs. The V call is TRBV5-1, the J call TRBJ1-2, with TRBD1 matching 9 bases. The chain's CDR3 is CASSSGTGLFYGYTF. In DNA form, the CDR3 reads TGCGCCAGCAGCTCCGGGACAGGGTTATTCTATGGCTACACCTTC.